The 14 T cell receptor beta chains listed next were all sequenced from one sample in a study of cytomegalovirus exposure and HLA in healthy donors. The PCR employed 60 Vbeta primers together with 13 Jbeta primers. The method was immunoSEQ multiplex PCR; TCRdb's version includes in-frame clones alone and lacks a portion of them. The profile shows approximately 100,000 clones, under 90% of them singletons. Sequenced input: PBMCs. The receptors here all came from a woman aged 25 to 39 in good health and CMV-seronegative.

The genes are TRBV20-1 and TRBJ2-1; no definite D call. The CDR3 is made up of 10 amino acids. Germline V gene sequence: CDR1 DFQATT, CDR2 SNEGSKA (reference sequence). The V gene lost 3 bases and the J gene lost 9 bases, with 6 bases spanning the gap. For the CDR3, the DNA is TGCAGTGCTAGGATCGGTGAGCAGTTCTTC. This encodes CSARIGEQFF.

In this sample, this clone turned up once. The chain couples TRBV13 to TRBJ2-7; 12 bases map to TRBD2. Germline lookup yields CDR1 PRHDT and CDR2 FYEKMQ (reference sequence). After removal of 8 bases from V and 4 bases from J, the junction contained 9 bases not matched to a gene. CDR3 length: 15 residues. In DNA, the CDR3 is TGTGCCAGCGCCGCAGCTGGACTAGCGGGATACGAGCAGTACTTC. This sequence encodes CASAAAGLAGYEQYF. The full variable domain, in which reference TRBV13 and TRBJ2-7 provide the parts outside the CDR3, is AAGVIQSPRHLIKEKRETATLKCYPIPRHDTVYWYQQGPGQDPQFLISFYEKMQSDKGSIPDRFSAQQFSDYHSELNMSSLELGDSALYFCASAAAGLAGYEQYFGPGTRLTVT.

This clone was counted only a few times. This chain uses TRBV5-1 with TRBJ2-7, with TRBD2 as a possible D gene (5 bases). Trimming removed 4 bases from V and 2 bases from J, with 25 bases in between. Germline V CDR1 and CDR2: SGHRS, YFSETQ. This CDR3 contains 18 residues. The CDR3 coding sequence is TGCGCCAGCAGCCCCTTGTGGGAGACCCGACTTAGTCCCTACGAGCAGTACTTC. It encodes CASSPLWETRLSPYEQYF. The full variable domain, rest sourced from reference TRBV5-1 and TRBJ2-7, is KAGVTQTPRYLIKTRGQQVTLSCSPISGHRSVSWYQQTPGQGLQFLFEYFSETQRNKGNFPGRFSGRQFSNSRSEMNVSTLELGDSALYLCASSPLWETRLSPYEQYFGPGTRLTVT.

The chain employs TRBV9 and TRBJ2-5, with 10 nucleotides matching TRBD1. Germline values: CDR1 SGDLS, CDR2 YYNGEE. Losses at the gene ends were 2 bases for V and 5 bases for J; bases not matched to a gene: 9. The CDR3 runs to 16 residues. CDR3 amino acids: CASSVAGTGVLETQYF. The CDR3 nucleotides read TGTGCCAGCAGCGTCGCCGGGACAGGGGTCCTGGAGACCCAGTACTTC.

V and J are TRBV11-2 and TRBJ2-2; D possibly corresponds to TRBD2 (6 bases). This CDR3 is 13 amino acids long. V was cut by 6 bases and J by 6 bases, with 11 bases left in between. Germline V CDR1 and CDR2: SGHAT, FQNNGV. The CDR3 here is CASRLGGAGELFF. The CDR3 bases are TGTGCCAGCAGGTTGGGAGGAGCCGGGGAGCTGTTTTTT.

This chain links TRBV5-1 with TRBJ1-2; unclear D gene. Germline V gene data show CDR1 as SGHRS and CDR2 as YFSETQ. CDR3 length: 13 residues. The ends were cut back, 3 bases at V and 2 bases at J, with 8 bases in the middle. The CDR3 DNA reads TGCGCCAGCAGCTCCGCAGAAAACTATGGCTACACCTTC. Its translation: CASSSAENYGYTF. Looking up the rest from reference TRBV5-1 and TRBJ1-2 gives the full variable domain: KAGVTQTPRYLIKTRGQQVTLSCSPISGHRSVSWYQQTPGQGLQFLFEYFSETQRNKGNFPGRFSGRQFSNSRSEMNVSTLELGDSALYLCASSSAENYGYTFGSGTRLTVV.

The table lists this clone with a count of one. The genes are TRBV6-5 and TRBJ1-4; D is undetermined. Trimming cost V 0 bases and J 7 bases, with 15 bases left between them. CDR3 length: 16 amino acids. Germline CDR1 is MNHEY and CDR2 is SVGAGI. CDR3 nucleotides: TGTGCCAGCAGTTACTCGGCATCCCTTGGCCGTGAAAAACTGTTTTTT. Translated: CASSYSASLGREKLFF.

The V call is TRBV19, the J call TRBJ2-7, with TRBD2 matching 8 bases. CDR3 length: 16 residues. CDR1 and CDR2 from the germline V gene are LNHDA and SQIVND (reference sequence). The V gene end was trimmed by 7 bases and the J gene end by 4 bases; junction bases not matched to a gene: 15. The chain's CDR3 is CASTGRSSGSSYEQYF. The CDR3 bases are TGTGCCAGTACCGGCAGGTCTAGCGGGTCATCGTACGAGCAGTACTTC.

The chain has TRBV14 and TRBJ1-2; TRBD1 might be the D (5 bases). The CDR3 contains 13 residues. V lost 5 bases and J lost 4, with 11 bases in between. The germline CDR1 and CDR2 sequences are SGHDN and FVKESK. The CDR3 DNA reads TGTGCCAGCAGCTCCTCCGGGGGCTATGGCTACACCTTC. It yields the protein CASSSSGGYGYTF.

The rearrangement uses TRBV9 and TRBJ2-1; 9 bases line up with TRBD2. J was trimmed by 9 bases and V by 0 bases; bases with no gene match: 10. The CDR3 totals 16 residues. Germline loops: CDR1 SGDLS, CDR2 YYNGEE. The CDR3: CASSVGGPVRGGEQFF. CDR3 sequence (DNA): TGTGCCAGCAGCGTAGGGGGGCCGGTGCGGGGGGGTGAGCAGTTCTTC.

V and J are TRBV4-3 and TRBJ1-5, with unresolved D. This CDR3 is built from 13 residues. With 0 bases removed from V and 7 bases from J, the gap between germline ends came to 7 bases. Per germline, CDR1 LGHNA and CDR2 YSLEER. The CDR3 region is CASSQDRGQPQHF. The CDR3, as DNA: TGCGCCAGCAGCCAAGATCGGGGACAGCCCCAGCATTTT.

This clone came up a few times. This rearrangement joins TRBV6-5 to TRBJ1-1; 7 bases are shared with TRBD1. The ends lost 7 bases at V and 1 base at J; junction bases unmatched: 6. The CDR3 has 14 residues. The germline V gene encodes CDR1 MNHEY and CDR2 SVGAGI. The CDR3 sequence is CASKPTGKNTEAFF. CDR3 nucleotide sequence: TGTGCCAGCAAGCCGACAGGGAAGAACACTGAAGCTTTCTTT.

This clone was detected a few times. The chain recombines TRBV5-1 with TRBJ2-2, with 7 positions matching TRBD1. Germline V CDR1 and CDR2: SGHRS, YFSETQ. The CDR3 is 14 amino acids. V was pared by 3 bases and J by 4 bases, with 3 bases of the junction left unmatched. The CDR3 coding sequence is TGCGCCAGCAGCTCGGACAGGACCACCGGGGAGCTGTTTTTT. Its translation: CASSSDRTTGELFF.

The chain is built from TRBV5-5 and TRBJ1-5, with a tentative D call TRBD1 (6 bases). Trimming took 2 bases from V and 6 from J, leaving 12 bases between them. Germline loops: CDR1 SGHKS, CDR2 YYEKEE (reference sequence). The CDR3 contains 14 residues. DNA of the CDR3: TGTGCCAGCAGCTTAGGGGCAGGGGTTCAGCCCCAGCATTTT. It codes for CASSLGAGVQPQHF.